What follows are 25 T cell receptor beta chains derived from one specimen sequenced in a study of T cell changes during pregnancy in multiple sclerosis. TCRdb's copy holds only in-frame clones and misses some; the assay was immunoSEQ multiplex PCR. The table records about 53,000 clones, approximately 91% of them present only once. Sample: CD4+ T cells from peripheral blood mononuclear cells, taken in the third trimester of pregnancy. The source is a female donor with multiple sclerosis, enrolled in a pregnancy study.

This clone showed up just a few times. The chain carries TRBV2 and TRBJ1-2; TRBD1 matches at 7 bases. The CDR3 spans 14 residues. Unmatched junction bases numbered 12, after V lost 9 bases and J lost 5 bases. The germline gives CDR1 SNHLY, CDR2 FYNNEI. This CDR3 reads CASTGGTGDYGYTF. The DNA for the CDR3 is TGTGCCAGTACAGGTGGAACAGGGGATTATGGCTACACCTTC.

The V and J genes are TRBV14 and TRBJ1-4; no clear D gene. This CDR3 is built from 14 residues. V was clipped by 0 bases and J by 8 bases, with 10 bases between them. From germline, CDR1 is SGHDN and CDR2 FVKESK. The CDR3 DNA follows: TGTGCCAGCAGCCAAGATCGGGGTGGAGAAAAACTGTTTTTT. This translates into CASSQDRGGEKLFF.

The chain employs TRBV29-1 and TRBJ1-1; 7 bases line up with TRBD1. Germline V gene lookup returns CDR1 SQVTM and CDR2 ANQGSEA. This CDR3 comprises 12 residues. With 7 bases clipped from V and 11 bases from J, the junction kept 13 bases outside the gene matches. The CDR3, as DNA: TGCAGCGGCCGAAACAGGGGTGGGACGGCTTTCTTT. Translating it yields CSGRNRGGTAFF. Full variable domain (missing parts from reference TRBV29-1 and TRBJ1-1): SAVISQKPSRDICQRGTSLTIQCQVDSQVTMMFWYRQQPGQSLTLIATANQGSEATYESGFVIDKFPISRPNLTFSTLTVSNMSPEDSSIYLCSGRNRGGTAFFGQGTRLTVV.

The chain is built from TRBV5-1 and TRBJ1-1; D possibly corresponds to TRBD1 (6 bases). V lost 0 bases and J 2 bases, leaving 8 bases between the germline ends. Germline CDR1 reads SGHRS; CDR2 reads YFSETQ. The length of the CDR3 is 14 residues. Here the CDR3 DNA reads TGCGCCAGCAGCTTGGTGGGACAAAACACTGAAGCTTTCTTT. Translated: CASSLVGQNTEAFF.

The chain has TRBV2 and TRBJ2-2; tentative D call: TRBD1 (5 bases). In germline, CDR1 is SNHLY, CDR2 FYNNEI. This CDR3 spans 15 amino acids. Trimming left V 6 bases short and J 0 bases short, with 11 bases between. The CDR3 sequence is CASSRTPTNTGELFF. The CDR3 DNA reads TGTGCCAGCAGCAGGACACCAACGAACACCGGGGAGCTGTTTTTT.

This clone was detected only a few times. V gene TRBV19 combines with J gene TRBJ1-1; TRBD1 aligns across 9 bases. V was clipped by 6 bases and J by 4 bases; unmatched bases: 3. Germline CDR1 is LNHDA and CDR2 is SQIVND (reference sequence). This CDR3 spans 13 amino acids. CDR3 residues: CASRVQGATEAFF. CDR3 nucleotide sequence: TGTGCCAGTAGAGTACAGGGGGCCACTGAAGCTTTCTTT. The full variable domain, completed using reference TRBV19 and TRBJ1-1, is DGGITQSPKYLFRKEGQNVTLSCEQNLNHDAMYWYRQDPGQGLRLIYYSQIVNDFQKGDIAEGYSVSREKKESFPLTVTSAQKNPTAFYLCASRVQGATEAFFGQGTRLTVV.

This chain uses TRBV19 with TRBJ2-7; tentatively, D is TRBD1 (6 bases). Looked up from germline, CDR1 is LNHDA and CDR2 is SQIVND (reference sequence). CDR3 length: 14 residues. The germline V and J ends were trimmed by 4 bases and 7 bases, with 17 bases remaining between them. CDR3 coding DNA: TGTGCCAGTAGTACGAGAGGGACACCGTTGGAGCAGTACTTC. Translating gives CASSTRGTPLEQYF.

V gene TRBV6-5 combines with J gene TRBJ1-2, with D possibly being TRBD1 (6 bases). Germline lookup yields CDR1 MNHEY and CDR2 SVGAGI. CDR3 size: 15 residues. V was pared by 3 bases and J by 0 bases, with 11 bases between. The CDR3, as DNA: TGTGCCAGCAGTTATTCCGGACAGTCTAACTATGGCTACACCTTC. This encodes CASSYSGQSNYGYTF.

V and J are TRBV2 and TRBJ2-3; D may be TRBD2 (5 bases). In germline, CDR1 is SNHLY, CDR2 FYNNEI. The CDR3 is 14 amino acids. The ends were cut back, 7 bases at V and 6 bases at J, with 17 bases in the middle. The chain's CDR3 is CASIGGSRRDTQYF. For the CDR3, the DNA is TGTGCCAGCATCGGCGGTTCCCGGAGGGATACGCAGTATTTT.

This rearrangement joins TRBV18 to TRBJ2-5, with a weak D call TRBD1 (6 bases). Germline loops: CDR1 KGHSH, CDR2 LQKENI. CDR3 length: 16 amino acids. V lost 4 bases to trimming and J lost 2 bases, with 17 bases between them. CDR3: CASSQMRQGIQETQYF. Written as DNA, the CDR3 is TGTGCCAGCTCACAGATGCGTCAGGGGATTCAAGAGACCCAGTACTTC.

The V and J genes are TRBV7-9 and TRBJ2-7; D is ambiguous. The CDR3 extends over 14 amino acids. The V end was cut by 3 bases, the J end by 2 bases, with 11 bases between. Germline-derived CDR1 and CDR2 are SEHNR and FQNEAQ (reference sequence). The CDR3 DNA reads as TGTGCCAGCAGCTTGTCCGGGTTGGCCTACGAGCAGTACTTC. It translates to CASSLSGLAYEQYF.

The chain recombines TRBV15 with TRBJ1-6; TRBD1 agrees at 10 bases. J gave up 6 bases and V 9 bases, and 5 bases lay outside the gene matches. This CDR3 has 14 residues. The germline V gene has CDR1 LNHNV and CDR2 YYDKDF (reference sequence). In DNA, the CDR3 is TGTGCCACGGACAGGGGGACGGTTAATTCACCCCTCCACTTT. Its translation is CATDRGTVNSPLHF.

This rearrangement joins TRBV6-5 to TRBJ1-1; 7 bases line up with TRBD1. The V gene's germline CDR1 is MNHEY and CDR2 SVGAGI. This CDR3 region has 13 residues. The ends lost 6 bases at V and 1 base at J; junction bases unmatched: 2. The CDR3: CASRRTGNTEAFF. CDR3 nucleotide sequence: TGTGCCAGCAGGCGGACAGGGAACACTGAAGCTTTCTTT.

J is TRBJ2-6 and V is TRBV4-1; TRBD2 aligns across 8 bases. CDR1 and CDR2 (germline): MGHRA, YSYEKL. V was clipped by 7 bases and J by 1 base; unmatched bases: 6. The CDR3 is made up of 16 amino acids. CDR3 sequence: CASTVSGGSGANVLTF. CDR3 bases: TGCGCCAGCACCGTTTCGGGGGGGTCTGGGGCCAACGTCCTGACTTTC.

In DNA, the CDR3 is TGTGCCAGCAGTTCTAGCGGGGGGGGGAATGAGCAGTTCTTC. This translates into CASSSSGGGNEQFF. The rearrangement joins TRBV2 to TRBJ2-1; 12 nucleotides align to TRBD2. Germline CDR1 and CDR2: SNHLY and FYNNEI. The CDR3 is 14 residues long. V lost 5 bases, J lost 7 bases, and 3 bases stayed unmatched.

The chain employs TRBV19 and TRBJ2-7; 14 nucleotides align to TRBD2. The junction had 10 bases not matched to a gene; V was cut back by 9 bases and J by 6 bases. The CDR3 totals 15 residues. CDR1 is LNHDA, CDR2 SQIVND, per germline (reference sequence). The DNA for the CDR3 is TGTGCCAGCACGACTAGCGGGGGGGCGGAAAGCGAGCAGTACTTC. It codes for CASTTSGGAESEQYF.

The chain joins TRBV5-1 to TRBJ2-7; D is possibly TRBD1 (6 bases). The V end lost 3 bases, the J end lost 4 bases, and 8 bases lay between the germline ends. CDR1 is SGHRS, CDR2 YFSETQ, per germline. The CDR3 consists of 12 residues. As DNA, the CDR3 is TGCGCCAGCAGCTCCACAGGGTACGAGCAGTACTTC. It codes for CASSSTGYEQYF. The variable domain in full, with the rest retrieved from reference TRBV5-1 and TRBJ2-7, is KAGVTQTPRYLIKTRGQQVTLSCSPISGHRSVSWYQQTPGQGLQFLFEYFSETQRNKGNFPGRFSGRQFSNSRSEMNVSTLELGDSALYLCASSSTGYEQYFGPGTRLTVT.

CDR3 DNA sequence: TGCAGCGTGATTAGGACAGGGATCGGCGGGGAGCTGTTTTTT. Amino acid sequence: CSVIRTGIGGELFF. The chain employs TRBV29-1 and TRBJ2-2, with 8 positions matching TRBD1. Germline CDR1 SQVTM, CDR2 ANQGSEA. V shed 6 bases, J shed 7 bases, and the junction held 10 bases outside the gene matches. CDR3 length equals 14 residues.

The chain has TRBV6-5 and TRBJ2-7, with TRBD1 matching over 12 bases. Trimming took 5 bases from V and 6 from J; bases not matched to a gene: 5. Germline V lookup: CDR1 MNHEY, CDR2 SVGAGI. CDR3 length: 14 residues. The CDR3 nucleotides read TGTGCCAGCAGTCCGGGGACAGGGGGCGCCGAGCAGTACTTC. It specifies CASSPGTGGAEQYF.

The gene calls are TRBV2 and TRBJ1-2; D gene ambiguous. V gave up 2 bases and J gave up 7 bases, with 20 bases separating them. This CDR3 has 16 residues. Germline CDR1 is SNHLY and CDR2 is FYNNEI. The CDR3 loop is CASSEWLRSGLGGYTF. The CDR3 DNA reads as TGTGCCAGCAGTGAATGGCTGAGATCCGGACTTGGTGGCTACACCTTC.

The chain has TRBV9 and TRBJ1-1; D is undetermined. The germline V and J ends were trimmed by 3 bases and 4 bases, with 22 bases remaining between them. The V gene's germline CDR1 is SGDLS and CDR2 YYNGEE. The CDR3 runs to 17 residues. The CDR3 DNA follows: TGTGCCAGCAGCGCCTTCGGGAGGGTAATGGTTCCCACTGAAGCTTTCTTT. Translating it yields CASSAFGRVMVPTEAFF.

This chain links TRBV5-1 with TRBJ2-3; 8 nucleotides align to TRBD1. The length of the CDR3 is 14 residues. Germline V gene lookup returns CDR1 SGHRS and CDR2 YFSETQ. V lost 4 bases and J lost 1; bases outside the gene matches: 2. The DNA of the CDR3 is TGCGCCAGCAGCACGACAGGGGGCACAGATACGCAGTATTTT. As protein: CASSTTGGTDTQYF. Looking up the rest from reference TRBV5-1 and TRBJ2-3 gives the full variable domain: KAGVTQTPRYLIKTRGQQVTLSCSPISGHRSVSWYQQTPGQGLQFLFEYFSETQRNKGNFPGRFSGRQFSNSRSEMNVSTLELGDSALYLCASSTTGGTDTQYFGPGTRLTVL.

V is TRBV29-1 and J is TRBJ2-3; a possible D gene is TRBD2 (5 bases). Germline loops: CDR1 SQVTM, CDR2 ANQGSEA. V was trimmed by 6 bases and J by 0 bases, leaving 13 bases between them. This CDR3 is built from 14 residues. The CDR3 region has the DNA TGCAGCGTCCTAAGGGAGCTGAGCACAGATACGCAGTATTTT. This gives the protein CSVLRELSTDTQYF.

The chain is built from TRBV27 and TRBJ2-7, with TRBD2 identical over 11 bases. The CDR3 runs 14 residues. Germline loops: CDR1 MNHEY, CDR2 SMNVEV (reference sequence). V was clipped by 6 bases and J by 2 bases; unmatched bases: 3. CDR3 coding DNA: TGTGCCAGCAGCACTAGCGGGGGTCCCTACGAGCAGTACTTC. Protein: CASSTSGGPYEQYF.

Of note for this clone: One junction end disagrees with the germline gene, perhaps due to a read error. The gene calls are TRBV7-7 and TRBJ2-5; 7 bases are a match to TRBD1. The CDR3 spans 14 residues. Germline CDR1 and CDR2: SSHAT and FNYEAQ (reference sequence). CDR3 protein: CASSFDRVGETQYF. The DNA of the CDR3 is TGTGCTAGCAGCTTCGACAGGGTTGGGGAGACCCAGTACTTC.